This T cell receptor beta chain was recovered during a study of blood T cell repertoires in COVID-19. Turning to the study itself: Acute and convalescent COVID-19 specimens originated in the United States, Italy and Spain.

Germline CDR1 is SSHAT and CDR2 is FNYEAQ (reference sequence). This CDR3 spans 13 amino acids. About this clone: Germline is not matched at one junction end, which may reflect a read error.

Profiled with immunoSEQ multiplex PCR; TCRdb holds only in-frame clones, not every one. The sample has more than 60,000 clones, 82% seen once. Sequences were obtained from peripheral blood. The V and J genes are TRBV7-7 and TRBJ1-1, with a weak D call TRBD1 (6 bases). This clonotype originated in a man aged 55 to 70 with acute or convalescent COVID-19. CDR3 nucleotide sequence: TGTGCTAGCAGCCGATTACAGGGAACTGAAGCTTTCTTT. It translates to CASSRLQGTEAFF.